What follows are 25 T cell receptor beta chains derived from one specimen sequenced in a study of shared clonotypes between healthy human individuals. TCRdb's table, derived via immunoSEQ multiplex PCR, lists solely in-frame clones and lacks some. In the table there are about 600,000 clones, approximately 97% of which are singletons. Sequences were obtained from naive CD4+ T cells sorted from blood. Subset reported: CD45RA+ positively selected. The receptors were sampled from a woman in her thirties in good health.

The V call is TRBV7-8, the J call TRBJ1-5; 7 bases line up with TRBD1. The CDR3 spans 17 residues. CDR1 and CDR2 (germline): SGHVS, FQNEAQ. The junction had 9 bases not matched to a gene; V was cut back by 2 bases and J by 2 bases. The CDR3 DNA is TGTGCCAGCAGCTTAACTTTGGGACAGCAAGGCAATCAGCCCCAGCATTTT. Encoded protein: CASSLTLGQQGNQPQHF.

V is TRBV28 and J is TRBJ2-7; the match to TRBD1 covers 9 bases. Germline V gene sequence: CDR1 MDHEN, CDR2 SYDVKM. Trimming removed 5 bases from V and 1 base from J; junction bases left unmatched: 12. The CDR3 spans 17 residues. CDR3 DNA sequence: TGTGCCAGCAGTCTAAAACCGGGACAGGGTGGGTCCTACGAGCAGTACTTC. Translating gives CASSLKPGQGGSYEQYF.

The chain is built from TRBV27 and TRBJ1-3, with a possible D match to TRBD1 (5 bases). The V gene lost 6 bases and the J gene lost 4 bases, with 10 bases spanning the gap. Germline lookup yields CDR1 MNHEY and CDR2 SMNVEV (reference sequence). This CDR3 comprises 13 residues. The CDR3 DNA sequence: TGTGCCAGCAGACAGTGGGGCGGAAACACCATATATTTT. It yields the protein CASRQWGGNTIYF.

The rearrangement uses TRBV7-6 and TRBJ2-7; 11 bases align to TRBD1. Losses at the gene ends were 1 base for V and 2 bases for J; bases not matched to a gene: 7. This CDR3 is built from 17 residues. Looked up from germline, CDR1 is SGHVS and CDR2 is FNYEAQ. Here the CDR3 reads CASSLGPGGQGAYEQYF. The CDR3 nucleotides are TGTGCCAGCAGCTTAGGTCCTGGGGGACAGGGGGCCTACGAGCAGTACTTC.

The chain combines TRBV5-6 with TRBJ2-1; 9 bases are shared with TRBD2. Germline V gene lookup returns CDR1 SGHDT and CDR2 YYEEEE. V shed 7 bases, J shed 4 bases, and the junction held 9 bases outside the gene matches. The CDR3 totals 15 residues. The DNA of the CDR3 is TGTGCCAGCCGGGGTAGCGGGAGAGTTTACAATGAGCAGTTCTTC. It codes for CASRGSGRVYNEQFF.

The chain combines TRBV11-3 with TRBJ2-7; 10 bases are a match to TRBD2. The trim removed 3 bases at V and 6 bases at J, leaving 5 bases unmatched. CDR3 length: 14 residues. Germline values: CDR1 SGHNT, CDR2 YENEEA. The CDR3 region has the DNA TGTGCCAGCAGCTTCCTGGGACTAGCGTCCGAGCAGTACTTC. Its translation: CASSFLGLASEQYF.

The chain couples TRBV6-1 to TRBJ1-2; the D is unclear. This CDR3 region has 16 residues. Germline V lookup: CDR1 MNHNS, CDR2 SASEGT. The ends were cut back, 0 bases at V and 8 bases at J, with 19 bases in the middle. CDR3 nucleotides: TGTGCCAGCAGTGAAGCGCCGGGCCGAGACGAGAAGGGCTACACCTTC. Translated, it gives CASSEAPGRDEKGYTF.

On this clone: The same CDR3 arises from other DNA sequences in this sample as well. The rearrangement joins TRBV28 to TRBJ1-5, with a weak D call TRBD1 (5 bases). CDR3 length equals 13 residues. CDR1 and CDR2 from the germline V gene are MDHEN and SYDVKM. V was clipped by 6 bases and J by 3 bases, with 9 bases between them. The CDR3, as DNA: TGTGCCAGCAGAACAGGTCTCAATCAGCCCCAGCATTTT. Translation: CASRTGLNQPQHF.

The chain couples TRBV29-1 to TRBJ2-7; D unclear. V lost 4 bases to trimming and J lost 2 bases, with 12 bases between them. Germline CDR1 SQVTM, CDR2 ANQGSEA. The CDR3 loop spans 13 amino acids. In nucleotides, the CDR3 is TGCAGCGTTGTGAGGCCCCTAACCTACGAGCAGTACTTC. Protein sequence: CSVVRPLTYEQYF.

The chain links TRBV4-1 to TRBJ1-5; 8 bases map to TRBD1. This CDR3 spans 14 amino acids. V shed 4 bases, J shed 5 bases, and the junction held 4 bases outside the gene matches. The V gene's germline CDR1 is MGHRA and CDR2 YSYEKL. CDR3 nucleotides: TGCGCCAGCAGCCGACAGGGGATGTATCAGCCCCAGCATTTT. Amino acids: CASSRQGMYQPQHF.

This clone was observed a handful of times. The genes are TRBV2 and TRBJ2-1, with 12 bases lining up with TRBD2. Germline trimming cut 6 bases from V and 6 bases from J; bases unmatched to any gene: 6. This CDR3 comprises 15 residues. CDR1 is SNHLY and CDR2 is FYNNEI in the germline V gene. The DNA of the CDR3 is TGTGCCAGCAGAAGACTAGCGGGAGTGACCAATGAGCAGTTCTTC. It yields the protein CASRRLAGVTNEQFF.

The rearrangement uses TRBV28 and TRBJ2-5, with D possibly matching TRBD1 (6 bases). The J call may be in error: the DNA end matches TRBJ2-7 better. Germline V gene lookup returns CDR1 MDHEN and CDR2 SYDVKM. CDR3 length equals 13 residues. CDR3 amino acids: CASSPDRYYEQYF. The DNA for the CDR3 is TGTGCCAGCAGCCCGGACAGATACTACGAGCAGTACTTC.

This chain connects TRBV28 to TRBJ1-1; 7 bases line up with TRBD1. J was trimmed by 1 base and V by 2 bases; bases with no gene match: 10. This CDR3 contains 17 residues. The germline CDR1 and CDR2 sequences are MDHEN and SYDVKM. The DNA of the CDR3 is TGTGCCAGCAGTTTAGGCCGGGACAGACAATGGAACACTGAAGCTTTCTTT. Protein sequence: CASSLGRDRQWNTEAFF.

J is TRBJ2-1 and V is TRBV7-9; TRBD2 aligns across 9 bases. The CDR3 consists of 16 residues. V dropped 1 base and J dropped 5; count of bases not matched to a gene: 6. Germline-derived CDR1 and CDR2 are SEHNR and FQNEAQ (reference sequence). This CDR3 reads CASSLVFLAGNNEQFF. Written as DNA, the CDR3 is TGTGCCAGCAGCTTAGTTTTTCTAGCGGGAAACAATGAGCAGTTCTTC.

The chain employs TRBV27 and TRBJ2-7; 8 nucleotides match TRBD1. V was clipped by 5 bases and J by 7 bases; unmatched bases: 7. This CDR3 is built from 13 residues. Germline V gives CDR1 MNHEY, CDR2 SMNVEV (reference sequence). The CDR3: CASSRTGMREQYF. CDR3 sequence (DNA): TGTGCCAGCAGTCGGACAGGGATGAGGGAGCAGTACTTC.

The chain has TRBV5-1 and TRBJ2-7; no definite D call. V shed 1 base and J shed 5 bases, with 1 base lying between them. Germline CDR1 reads SGHRS; CDR2 reads YFSETQ. CDR3 length equals 10 residues. As DNA, the CDR3 is TGCGCCAGCAGCTTGCACGAGCAGTACTTC. Protein: CASSLHEQYF.

The gene calls are TRBV30 and TRBJ1-1; 9 positions agree with TRBD1. This CDR3 is built from 14 residues. With V trimmed by 3 bases and J by 3 bases, 5 bases remained unmatched. Germline V gene lookup returns CDR1 GTSNPN and CDR2 SVGIG (reference sequence). CDR3 sequence (DNA): TGTGCCTGGAGAAGGACAGGGGCCTACACTGAAGCTTTCTTT. Amino acid sequence: CAWRRTGAYTEAFF.

The chain carries TRBV28 and TRBJ1-4, with no clear D. This CDR3 region has 14 residues. Germline V lookup: CDR1 MDHEN, CDR2 SYDVKM. V was clipped by 3 bases and J by 8 bases, with 13 bases between them. The chain's CDR3 is CASSFGQSEEKLFF. CDR3 in DNA: TGTGCCAGCAGTTTTGGGCAGAGTGAGGAAAAACTGTTTTTT.

The CDR3 nucleotides are TGTGCCAGCAGTTTTCCGACAGGGCCTGTAACCCATGAAAAACTGTTTTTT. This encodes CASSFPTGPVTHEKLFF. V is TRBV28 and J is TRBJ1-4, with 7 bases aligning to TRBD1. The V gene's germline CDR1 is MDHEN and CDR2 SYDVKM. With 3 bases clipped from V and 6 bases from J, the junction kept 13 bases outside the gene matches. The CDR3 has 17 residues. The full variable domain, in which reference TRBV28 and TRBJ1-4 provide the parts outside the CDR3, is DVKVTQSSRYLVKRTGEKVFLECVQDMDHENMFWYRQDPGLGLRLIYFSYDVKMKEKGDIPEGYSVSREKKERFSLILESASTNQTSMYLCASSFPTGPVTHEKLFFGSGTQLSVL.

This clone came up once. This chain uses TRBV28 with TRBJ2-7; D call uncertain. The germline gives CDR1 MDHEN, CDR2 SYDVKM. This CDR3 region has 12 residues. V gave up 8 bases and J gave up 0 bases, with 8 bases separating them. The CDR3 here is CASHKGSYEQYF. CDR3 sequence (DNA): TGTGCCAGCCACAAGGGCTCCTACGAGCAGTACTTC.

This chain links TRBV19 with TRBJ2-2, with 9 nucleotides matching TRBD1. The CDR3 loop spans 15 amino acids. V trimming: 5 bases; J trimming: 5 bases; junction bases outside the gene matches: 6. Germline V gives CDR1 LNHDA, CDR2 SQIVND (reference sequence). In DNA form, the CDR3 reads TGTGCCAGTAGTCGCGACAGGGGGTCTACCGGGGAGCTGTTTTTT. This translates into CASSRDRGSTGELFF.

This chain connects TRBV23-1 to TRBJ1-6, with no clear D. TRBV23-1 is known as an ORF, though its function is uncertain. The CDR3 consists of 15 residues. V shed 2 bases and J shed 0 bases, with 5 bases lying between them. Here the CDR3 reads CASSQRASYNSPLHF. Written as DNA, the CDR3 is TGCGCCAGCAGTCAAAGGGCCTCCTATAATTCACCCCTCCACTTT.

The CDR3 DNA follows: TGTGCCAGCAGCAGACAGGGGAGCTATGGCTACACCTTC. Amino acid sequence: CASSRQGSYGYTF. The genes are TRBV7-9 and TRBJ1-2; 8 bases map to TRBD1. The CDR3 has 13 residues. Germline CDR1 SEHNR, CDR2 FQNEAQ (reference sequence). Trimming cost V 5 bases and J 4 bases; bases outside gene matches: 3.

This chain links TRBV5-1 with TRBJ1-3; D is possibly TRBD1 (5 bases). Germline CDR1 reads SGHRS; CDR2 reads YFSETQ. With 1 base removed from V and 2 bases from J, the gap between germline ends came to 10 bases. The CDR3 runs 15 residues. CDR3 sequence: CASSLTLGAGNTIYF. CDR3 bases: TGCGCCAGCAGCTTGACCCTGGGGGCTGGAAACACCATATATTTT.

This chain uses TRBV6-5 with TRBJ1-4; a possible D gene is TRBD1 (5 bases). V lost 2 bases, J lost 0 bases, and 7 bases lay in between. The CDR3 extends over 15 amino acids. Germline-derived CDR1 and CDR2 are MNHEY and SVGAGI. The CDR3 is CASSYDRSTNEKLFF. The CDR3 region has the DNA TGTGCCAGCAGTTACGACAGATCAACTAATGAAAAACTGTTTTTT.